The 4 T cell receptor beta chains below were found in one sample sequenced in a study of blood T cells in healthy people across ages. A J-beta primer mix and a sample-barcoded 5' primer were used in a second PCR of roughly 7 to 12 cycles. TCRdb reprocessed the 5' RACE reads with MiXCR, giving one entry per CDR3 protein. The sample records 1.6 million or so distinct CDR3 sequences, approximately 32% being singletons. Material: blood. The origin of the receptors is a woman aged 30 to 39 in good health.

The CDR3 sequence: CASSPSVGYPYEQYF. The CDR3 region has the DNA TGTGCCAGCAGTCCGTCGGTGGGATATCCCTACGAGCAGTACTTC. V is TRBV7-9 and J is TRBJ2-7; D is unresolved. The CDR3 covers 15 residues. Germline V lookup: CDR1 SEHNR, CDR2 FQNEAQ (reference sequence). Trimming left V 6 bases short and J 2 bases short, with 17 bases between.

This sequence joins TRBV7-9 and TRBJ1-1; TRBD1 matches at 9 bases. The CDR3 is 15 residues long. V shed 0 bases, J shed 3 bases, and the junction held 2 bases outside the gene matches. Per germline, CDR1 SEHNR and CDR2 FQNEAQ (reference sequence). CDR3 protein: CASSLARDRDTEAFF. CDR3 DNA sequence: TGTGCCAGCAGCTTAGCTCGGGACAGGGACACTGAAGCTTTCTTT.

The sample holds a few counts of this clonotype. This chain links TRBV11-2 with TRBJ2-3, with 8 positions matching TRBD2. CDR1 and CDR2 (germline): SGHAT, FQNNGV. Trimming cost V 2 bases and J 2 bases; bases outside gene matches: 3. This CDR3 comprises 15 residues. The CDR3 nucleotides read TGTGCCAGCAGCTTATTCGGGAGGGCCACAGATACGCAGTATTTT. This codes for CASSLFGRATDTQYF.

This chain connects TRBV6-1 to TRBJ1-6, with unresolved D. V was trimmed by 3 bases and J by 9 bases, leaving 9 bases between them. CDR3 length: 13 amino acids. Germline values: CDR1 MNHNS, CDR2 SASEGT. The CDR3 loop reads CASSDVLGSPLHF. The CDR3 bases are TGTGCCAGCAGTGATGTCCTGGGTTCACCCCTCCACTTT.